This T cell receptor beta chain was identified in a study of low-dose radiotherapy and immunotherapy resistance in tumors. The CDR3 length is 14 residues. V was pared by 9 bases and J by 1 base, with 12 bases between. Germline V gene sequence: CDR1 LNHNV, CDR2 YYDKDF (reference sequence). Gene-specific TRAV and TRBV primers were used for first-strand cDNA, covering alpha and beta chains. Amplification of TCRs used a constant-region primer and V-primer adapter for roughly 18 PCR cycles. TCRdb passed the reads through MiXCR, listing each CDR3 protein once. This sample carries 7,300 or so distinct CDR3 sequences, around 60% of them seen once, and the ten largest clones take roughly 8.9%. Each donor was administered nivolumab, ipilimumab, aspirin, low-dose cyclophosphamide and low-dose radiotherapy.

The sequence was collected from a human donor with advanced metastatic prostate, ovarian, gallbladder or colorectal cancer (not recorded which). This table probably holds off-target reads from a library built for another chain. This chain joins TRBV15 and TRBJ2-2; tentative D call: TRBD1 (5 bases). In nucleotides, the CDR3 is TGTGCCACAGCAGGGTTTGGGAACACCGGGGAGCTGTTTTTT. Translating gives CATAGFGNTGELFF.